The 21 T cell receptor beta chains below come from one sample, sequenced in a study of T cells after yellow fever vaccination. TCRdb reanalysed the 5' RACE reads using MiXCR and keeps one entry per CDR3 protein. The sample shows 95,000 to 100,000 distinct CDR3 sequences, approximately 5.5% of them seen only once. The source was CD8+ T cells sorted from PBMCs, collected 10 days after the yellow fever booster vaccination. The origin of the receptors is a man aged 18 to 30 who received the YFV17D yellow fever vaccine.

V gene TRBV14 combines with J gene TRBJ1-2; the D gene is possibly TRBD1 (6 bases). This CDR3 is 16 amino acids long. Germline lookup yields CDR1 SGHDN and CDR2 FVKESK. Between the trimmed V and J ends, which lost 0 bases and 6 bases, there was a span of 17 bases. As DNA, the CDR3 is TGTGCCAGCAGCCAAGAACCTCGGGGGGGGGCCGATGGCTACACCTTC. Translating gives CASSQEPRGGADGYTF.

This clonotype was observed many times. Sequence at one end of the junction differs from germline and may be a read error. The chain carries TRBV7-9 and TRBJ2-7; TRBD1 or TRBD2 may be the D gene (5 bases each). Per germline, CDR1 SEHNR and CDR2 FQNEAQ (reference sequence). This CDR3 is built from 11 residues. CDR3: CASSLGDGYSF. The CDR3 nucleotides are TGTGCCAGCAGCTTAGGGGACGGCTATTCTTTC.

The rearrangement uses TRBV24-1 and TRBJ2-1; 14 nucleotides agree with TRBD2. Germline V lookup: CDR1 KGHDR, CDR2 SFDVKD. V gave up 7 bases and J gave up 6 bases; unmatched junction bases: 7. The CDR3 length is 16 residues. The chain's CDR3 is CATSQGLAGDTNEQFF. Written as DNA, the CDR3 is TGTGCCACCAGCCAGGGACTAGCGGGGGATACCAATGAGCAGTTCTTC.

This clonotype was seen a handful of times. The J gene is TRBJ1-2, the V gene TRBV4-2, with 7 nucleotides matching TRBD1. Trimming removed 0 bases from V and 4 bases from J; junction bases left unmatched: 5. The CDR3 loop spans 15 amino acids. Per germline, CDR1 LGHNA and CDR2 YNFKEQ. The CDR3: CASSQDNPGGYGYTF. CDR3 nucleotides: TGTGCCAGCAGCCAAGACAACCCAGGGGGCTATGGCTACACCTTC.

The genes are TRBV30 and TRBJ2-6, with D tentatively TRBD2 (6 bases). This CDR3 comprises 18 residues. CDR1 is GTSNPN, CDR2 SVGIG, per germline (reference sequence). The V and J ends lost 4 bases and 4 bases respectively, with 23 bases between them. CDR3: CAWNRLEGHLTGANVLTF. For the CDR3, the DNA is TGTGCCTGGAATAGATTGGAGGGGCATTTAACGGGGGCCAACGTCCTGACTTTC. Based on the CDR3 plus reference TRBV30 and TRBJ2-6, the full variable domain is SQTIHQWPATLVQPVGSPLSLECTVEGTSNPNLYWYRQAAGRGLQLLFYSVGIGQISSEVPQNLSASRPQDRQFILSSKKLLLSDSGFYLCAWNRLEGHLTGANVLTFGAGSRLTVL.

V is TRBV24-1 and J is TRBJ2-7; D gene unclear. CDR3 length: 15 amino acids. Germline V lookup: CDR1 KGHDR, CDR2 SFDVKD. CDR3 nucleotide sequence: TGTGCCACCTGTATCTATTTGCCACATTCCTACGCGCAGTACGTC. Residues: CATCIYLPHSYAQYV.

CDR3 loop: CASSLGWGTEAFF. CDR3 DNA: TGCGCCAGCAGCCTAGGGTGGGGGACTGAAGCTTTCTTT. The genes are TRBV4-1 and TRBJ1-1, with a possible D match to TRBD1 (5 bases). Per germline, CDR1 MGHRA and CDR2 YSYEKL. The V end lost 4 bases, the J end lost 5 bases, and 11 bases lay between the germline ends. The CDR3 runs 13 residues.

This clonotype was seen repeatedly, ten times or more. V gene TRBV6-2 or TRBV6-3 combines with J gene TRBJ2-3; unclear D gene. Trimming left V 5 bases short and J 4 bases short, with 4 bases between. The CDR3 is 11 residues long. Germline values: CDR1 MNHEY, CDR2 SVGEGT. Here the CDR3 DNA reads TGTGCCAGCAGTCGGCCAGATACGCAGTATTTT. This encodes CASSRPDTQYF.

This chain uses TRBV24-1 with TRBJ2-1, with 13 bases aligning to TRBD2. The length of the CDR3 is 17 residues. The V gene end was trimmed by 4 bases and the J gene end by 3 bases; junction bases not matched to a gene: 5. The V gene's germline CDR1 is KGHDR and CDR2 SFDVKD. The CDR3 coding sequence is TGTGCCACCAGTGACCTCCGGACTAGCGGGAGCTACAATGAGCAGTTCTTC. Translation: CATSDLRTSGSYNEQFF.

The chain carries TRBV7-9 and TRBJ2-7; TRBD1 might be the D (5 bases). Germline-derived CDR1 and CDR2 are SEHNR and FQNEAQ (reference sequence). This CDR3 has 17 amino acids. Trimming removed 1 base at V and 2 bases at J, with 18 bases between. DNA for the CDR3: TGTGCCAGCAGCTTAGAGTGTAAGGGGAAGAGTGCCTACGAGCAGTACGTC. This encodes CASSLECKGKSAYEQYV.

In this sample, this clonotype turned up a few times. The chain uses TRBV11-2 and TRBJ2-2, with 7 bases fitting TRBD1. Germline V gene data show CDR1 as SGHAT and CDR2 as FQNNGV. The junction had 11 bases not matched to a gene; V was cut back by 7 bases and J by 3 bases. The length of the CDR3 is 16 residues. The CDR3 loop reads CASILLTGAHTGELFF. CDR3 coding DNA: TGTGCCAGCATCCTCCTAACAGGGGCGCACACCGGGGAGCTGTTTTTT.

V gene TRBV3-1 combines with J gene TRBJ2-6; 11 nucleotides agree with TRBD1. Per the germline V gene, CDR1 is LGHDT and CDR2 is YNNKEL (reference sequence). The CDR3 totals 18 residues. The V segment lost 4 bases and the J segment 2 bases; nucleotides outside the gene matches: 7. The chain's CDR3 is CASSPPGTGGAGANVLTF. In DNA, the CDR3 is TGTGCCAGCAGCCCTCCTGGGACAGGGGGGGCTGGGGCCAACGTCCTGACTTTC.

This clonotype was counted only a few times. The J gene is TRBJ2-3, the V gene TRBV7-6; the D gene is possibly TRBD1 (7 bases). The CDR3 has 15 amino acids. The germline V and J ends were trimmed by 1 base and 6 bases, with 14 bases remaining between them. Per germline, CDR1 SGHVS and CDR2 FNYEAQ. The CDR3 protein is CASSLEGAGMDTQYF. Here the CDR3 DNA reads TGTGCCAGCAGCTTAGAGGGGGCGGGGATGGATACGCAGTATTTT.

This clonotype was found many times. This chain links TRBV4-1 with TRBJ2-1; D is unresolved. Deletions cut 3 bases from V and 0 bases from J, with 15 bases between. Germline CDR1 MGHRA, CDR2 YSYEKL. This CDR3 has 17 amino acids. The CDR3 region has the DNA TGCGCCAGCAGCCAGGAGACTTTCTTGAGCTCCTACAATGAGCAGTTCTTC. Translating it yields CASSQETFLSSYNEQFF.

The chain employs TRBV5-1 and TRBJ2-5; weak D call: TRBD1 (5 bases). V shed 0 bases and J shed 6 bases, with 18 bases lying between them. Per the germline V gene, CDR1 is SGHRS and CDR2 is YFSETQ. The CDR3 spans 16 residues. The CDR3 region is CASSLAIRQGAKTQYF. Written as DNA, the CDR3 is TGCGCCAGCAGCTTGGCAATAAGGCAGGGTGCGAAGACCCAGTACTTC.

The V gene is TRBV12-3 or TRBV12-4, the J gene TRBJ2-5, with TRBD1 matching over 9 bases. V lost 5 bases and J lost 3; bases outside the gene matches: 7. The CDR3 extends over 15 amino acids. Written as DNA, the CDR3 is TGTGCCAGCAGTAGATCGGACAGGGGTGAAGAGACCCAGTACTTC. It yields the protein CASSRSDRGEETQYF.

This clonotype was recorded at least ten times. The rearrangement uses TRBV7-8 and TRBJ1-2; 7 nucleotides agree with TRBD1. Germline lookup yields CDR1 SGHVS and CDR2 FQNEAQ. The ends lost 5 bases at V and 4 bases at J; junction bases unmatched: 10. CDR3 length equals 15 residues. CDR3 sequence: CASSKTGKLAYGYTF. CDR3 bases: TGTGCCAGCAGCAAGACAGGGAAACTTGCCTATGGCTACACCTTC.

There are many counts of this clonotype. This sequence joins TRBV11-2 and TRBJ2-1; TRBD2 aligns across 7 bases. The length of the CDR3 is 12 residues. Germline V gives CDR1 SGHAT, CDR2 FQNNGV. Trimming cost V 1 base and J 9 bases; bases outside gene matches: 0. CDR3 protein: CASSLGGGEQFF. CDR3 coding DNA: TGTGCCAGCAGCTTAGGGGGGGGTGAGCAGTTCTTC.

This clonotype was counted only a few times. The chain joins TRBV7-9 to TRBJ1-2; D remains ambiguous. V lost 2 bases and J 3 bases, leaving 4 bases between the germline ends. CDR1 is SEHNR, CDR2 FQNEAQ, per germline (reference sequence). This CDR3 is 12 amino acids long. Written as DNA, the CDR3 is TGTGCCAGCAGCTTATCAGACTATGGCTACACCTTC. Amino acid sequence: CASSLSDYGYTF.

This chain links TRBV12-3 or TRBV12-4 with TRBJ2-5; tentatively, D is TRBD2 (6 bases). Trimming removed 5 bases from V and 4 bases from J, with 17 bases in between. This CDR3 is built from 15 residues. This chain's CDR3 is CASSQLLGRGETQYF. CDR3 in DNA: TGTGCCAGCAGTCAACTTTTGGGGCGGGGAGAGACCCAGTACTTC.

The V and J genes are TRBV2 and TRBJ1-1; D is unclear. Trimming took off 4 bases at V and 7 bases at J, with 7 bases between the two ends. The germline gives CDR1 SNHLY, CDR2 FYNNEI. The CDR3 totals 11 residues. The CDR3 DNA is TGTGCCAGCAGTGTCCGAAATGAAGCTTTCTTT. Translated: CASSVRNEAFF. The variable domain in full, with the rest retrieved from reference TRBV2 and TRBJ1-1, is EPEVTQTPSHQVTQMGQEVILRCVPISNHLYFYWYRQILGQKVEFLVSFYNNEISEKSEIFDDQFSVERPDGSNFTLKIRSTKLEDSAMYFCASSVRNEAFFGQGTRLTVV.